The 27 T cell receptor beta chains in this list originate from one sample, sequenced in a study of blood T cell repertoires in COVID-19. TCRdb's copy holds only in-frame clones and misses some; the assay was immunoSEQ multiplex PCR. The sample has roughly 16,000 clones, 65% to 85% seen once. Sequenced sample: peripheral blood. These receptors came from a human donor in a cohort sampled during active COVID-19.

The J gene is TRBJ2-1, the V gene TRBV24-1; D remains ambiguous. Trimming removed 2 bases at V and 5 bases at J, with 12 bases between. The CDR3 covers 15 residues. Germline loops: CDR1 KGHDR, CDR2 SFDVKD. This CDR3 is CATSDSKPTDNEQFF. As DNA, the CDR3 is TGTGCCACCAGTGATTCTAAACCCACAGACAATGAGCAGTTCTTC.

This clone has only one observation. The CDR3 DNA reads TGTGCCAGTAAGGAGACCCCTTTAGCGGGGGCACAGGAGACCCAGTACTTC. Protein product: CASKETPLAGAQETQYF. The V call is TRBV19, the J call TRBJ2-5; 9 nucleotides line up with TRBD2. This CDR3 has 17 residues. V lost 7 bases to trimming and J lost 5 bases; unmatched junction nucleotides: 17. Per the germline V gene, CDR1 is LNHDA and CDR2 is SQIVND (reference sequence).

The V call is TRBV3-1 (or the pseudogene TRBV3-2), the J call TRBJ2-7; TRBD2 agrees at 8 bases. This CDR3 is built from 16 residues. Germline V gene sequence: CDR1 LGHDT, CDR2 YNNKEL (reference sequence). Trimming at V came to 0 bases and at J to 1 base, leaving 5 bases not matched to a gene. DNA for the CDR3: TGTGCCAGCAGCCAAGATTCCAGCGGGGGTTCCTACGAGCAGTACTTC. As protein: CASSQDSSGGSYEQYF.

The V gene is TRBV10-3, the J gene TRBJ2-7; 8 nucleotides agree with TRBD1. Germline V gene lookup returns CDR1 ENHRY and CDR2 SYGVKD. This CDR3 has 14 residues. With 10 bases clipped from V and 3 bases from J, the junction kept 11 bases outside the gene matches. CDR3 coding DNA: TGTGCCACAACTCAGGGGGCAGGGGACTACGAGCAGTACTTC. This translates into CATTQGAGDYEQYF.

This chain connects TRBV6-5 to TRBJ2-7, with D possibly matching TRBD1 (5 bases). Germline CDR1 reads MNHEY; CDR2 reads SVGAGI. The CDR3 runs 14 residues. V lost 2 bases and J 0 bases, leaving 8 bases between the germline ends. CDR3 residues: CASSYGAYSYEQYF. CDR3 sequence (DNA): TGTGCCAGCAGTTACGGGGCCTACTCCTACGAGCAGTACTTC.

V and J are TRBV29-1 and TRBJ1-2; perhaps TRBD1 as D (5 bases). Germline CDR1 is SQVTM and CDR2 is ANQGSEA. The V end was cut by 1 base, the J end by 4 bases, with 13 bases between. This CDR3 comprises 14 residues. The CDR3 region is CSVEAIGTAYGYTF. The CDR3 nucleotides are TGCAGCGTTGAAGCGATAGGGACTGCCTATGGCTACACCTTC.

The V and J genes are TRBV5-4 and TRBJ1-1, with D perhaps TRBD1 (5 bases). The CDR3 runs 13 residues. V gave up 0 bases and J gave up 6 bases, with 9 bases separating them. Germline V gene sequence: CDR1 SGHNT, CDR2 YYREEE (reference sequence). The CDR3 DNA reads TGTGCCAGCAGCTTGGCAGGGCTCGCTGAAGCTTTCTTT. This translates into CASSLAGLAEAFF.

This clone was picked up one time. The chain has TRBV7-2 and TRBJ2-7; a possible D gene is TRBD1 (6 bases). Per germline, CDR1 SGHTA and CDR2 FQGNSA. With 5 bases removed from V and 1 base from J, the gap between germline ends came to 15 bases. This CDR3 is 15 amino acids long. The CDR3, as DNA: TGTGCCAGCAGCCTCACACCACAGGGTTCCTACGAGCAGTACTTC. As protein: CASSLTPQGSYEQYF.

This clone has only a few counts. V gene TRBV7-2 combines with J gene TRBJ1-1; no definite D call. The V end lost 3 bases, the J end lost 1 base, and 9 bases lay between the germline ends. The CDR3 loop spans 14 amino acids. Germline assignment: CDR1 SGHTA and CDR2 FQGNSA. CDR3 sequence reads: CASSFGLGNTEAFF. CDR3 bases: TGTGCCAGCAGCTTCGGGTTGGGGAACACTGAAGCTTTCTTT.

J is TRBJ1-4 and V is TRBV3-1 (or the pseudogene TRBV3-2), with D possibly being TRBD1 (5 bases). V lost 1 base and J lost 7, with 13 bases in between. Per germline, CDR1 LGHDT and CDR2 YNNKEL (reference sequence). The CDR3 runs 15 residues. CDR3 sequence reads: CASSQGAREGEKLFF. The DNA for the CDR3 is TGTGCCAGCAGCCAAGGAGCCAGGGAGGGTGAAAAACTGTTTTTT.

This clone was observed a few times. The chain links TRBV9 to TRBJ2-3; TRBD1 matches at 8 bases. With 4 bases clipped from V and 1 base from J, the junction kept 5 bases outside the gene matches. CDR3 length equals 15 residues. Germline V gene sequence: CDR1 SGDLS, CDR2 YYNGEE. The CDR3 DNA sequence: TGTGCCAGCAGCACTGGACAGGGCGGCACAGATACGCAGTATTTT. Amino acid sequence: CASSTGQGGTDTQYF.

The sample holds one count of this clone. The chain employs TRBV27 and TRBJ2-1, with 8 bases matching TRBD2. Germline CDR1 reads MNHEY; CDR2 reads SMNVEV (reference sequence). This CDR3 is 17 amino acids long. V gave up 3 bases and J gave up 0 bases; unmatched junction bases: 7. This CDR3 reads CASSFPTSGISYNEQFF. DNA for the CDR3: TGTGCCAGCAGTTTTCCTACTAGCGGCATCTCCTACAATGAGCAGTTCTTC.

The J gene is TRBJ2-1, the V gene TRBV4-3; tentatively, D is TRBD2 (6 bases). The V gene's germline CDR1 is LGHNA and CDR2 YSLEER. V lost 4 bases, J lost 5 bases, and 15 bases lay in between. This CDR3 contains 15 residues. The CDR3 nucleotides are TGCGCCAGCAGCCCGGGCGGGAATCGGGACAATGAGCAGTTCTTC. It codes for CASSPGGNRDNEQFF.

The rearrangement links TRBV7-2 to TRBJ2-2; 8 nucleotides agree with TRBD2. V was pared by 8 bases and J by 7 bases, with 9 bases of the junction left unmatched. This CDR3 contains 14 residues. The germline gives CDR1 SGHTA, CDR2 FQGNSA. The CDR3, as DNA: TGTGCCAGCCGGGGGGGATCCAGGATCGGGGAGCTGTTTTTT. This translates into CASRGGSRIGELFF. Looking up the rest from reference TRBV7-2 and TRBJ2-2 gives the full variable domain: GAGVSQSPSNKVTEKGKDVELRCDPISGHTALYWYRQSLGQGLEFLIYFQGNSAPDKSGLPSDRFSAERTGGSVSTLTIQRTQQEDSAVYLCASRGGSRIGELFFGEGSRLTVL.

Here the CDR3 DNA reads TGTGCCAGCAGCTCCGACAGAAAATTCTACGAGCAGTACTTC. This translates into CASSSDRKFYEQYF. V and J are TRBV5-5 and TRBJ2-7, with D maybe TRBD1 (5 bases). This CDR3 spans 14 amino acids. V lost 3 bases and J 3 bases, leaving 13 bases between the germline ends. Germline V lookup: CDR1 SGHKS, CDR2 YYEKEE (reference sequence).

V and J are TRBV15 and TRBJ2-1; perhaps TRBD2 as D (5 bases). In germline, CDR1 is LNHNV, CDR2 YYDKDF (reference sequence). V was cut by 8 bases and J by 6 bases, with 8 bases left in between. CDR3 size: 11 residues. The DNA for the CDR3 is TGTGCCACCTCCAGCGGCAATGAGCAGTTCTTC. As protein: CATSSGNEQFF. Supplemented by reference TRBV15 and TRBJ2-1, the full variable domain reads DAMVIQNPRYQVTQFGKPVTLSCSQTLNHNVMYWYQQKSSQAPKLLFHYYDKDFNNEADTPDNFQSRRPNTSFCFLDIRSPGLGDTAMYLCATSSGNEQFFGPGTRLTVL.

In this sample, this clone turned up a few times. DNA of the CDR3: TGTGCCAGTAGTGCAGGACACCCCTACGAGCAGTACTTC. It translates to CASSAGHPYEQYF. The V call is TRBV19, the J call TRBJ2-7; D is possibly TRBD1 (5 bases). The CDR3 totals 13 residues. Germline V gives CDR1 LNHDA, CDR2 SQIVND (reference sequence). With 5 bases removed from V and 2 bases from J, the gap between germline ends came to 10 bases.

The CDR3 coding sequence is TGTGCCAGCAGTCGTCGGGGAGGGGGCACAGATACGCAGTATTTT. Its protein is CASSRRGGGTDTQYF. The V call is TRBV6-2 or TRBV6-3, the J call TRBJ2-3, with 7 positions matching TRBD2. Per the germline V gene, CDR1 is MNHEY and CDR2 is SVGEGT. V lost 5 bases to trimming and J lost 1 base; unmatched junction nucleotides: 6. The CDR3 has 15 residues.

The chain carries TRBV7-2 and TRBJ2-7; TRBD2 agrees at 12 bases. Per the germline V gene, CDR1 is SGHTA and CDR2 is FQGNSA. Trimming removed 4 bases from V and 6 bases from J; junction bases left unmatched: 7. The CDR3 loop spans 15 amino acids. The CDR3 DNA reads TGTGCCAGCAGCTCCTTGGTGGGACTAGCGGGCGAGCAGTACTTC. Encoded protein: CASSSLVGLAGEQYF.

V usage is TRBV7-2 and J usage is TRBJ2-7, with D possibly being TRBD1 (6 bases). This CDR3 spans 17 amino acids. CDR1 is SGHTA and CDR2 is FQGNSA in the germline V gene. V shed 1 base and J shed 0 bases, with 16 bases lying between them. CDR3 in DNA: TGTGCCAGCAGCTTAGATGGCAGAGGGACATTCTCCTACGAGCAGTACTTC. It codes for CASSLDGRGTFSYEQYF.

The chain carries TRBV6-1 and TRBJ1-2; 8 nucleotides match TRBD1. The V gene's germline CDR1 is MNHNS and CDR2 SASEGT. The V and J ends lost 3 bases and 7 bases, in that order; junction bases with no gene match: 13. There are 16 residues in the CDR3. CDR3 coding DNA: TGTGCCAGCAGTGAGAGGACAGGGCCGCTATATGGTGGCTACACCTTC. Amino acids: CASSERTGPLYGGYTF.

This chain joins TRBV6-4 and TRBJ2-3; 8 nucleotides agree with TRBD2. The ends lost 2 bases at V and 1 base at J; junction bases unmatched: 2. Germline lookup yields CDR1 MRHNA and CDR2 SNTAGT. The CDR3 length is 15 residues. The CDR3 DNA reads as TGTGCCAGCAGTGACGGAGCGGGAGGCACAGATACGCAGTATTTT. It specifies CASSDGAGGTDTQYF.

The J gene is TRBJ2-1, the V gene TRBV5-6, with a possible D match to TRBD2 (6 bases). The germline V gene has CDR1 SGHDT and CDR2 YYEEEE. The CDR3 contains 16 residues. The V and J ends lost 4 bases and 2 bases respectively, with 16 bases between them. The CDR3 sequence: CASSPGWGEPYNEQFF. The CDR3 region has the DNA TGTGCCAGCAGCCCTGGCTGGGGGGAGCCCTACAATGAGCAGTTCTTC.

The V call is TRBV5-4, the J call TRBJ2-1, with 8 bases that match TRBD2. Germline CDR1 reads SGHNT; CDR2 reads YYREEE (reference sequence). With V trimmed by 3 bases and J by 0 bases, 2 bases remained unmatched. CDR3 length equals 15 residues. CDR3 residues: CASSSTSGSYNEQFF. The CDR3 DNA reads TGTGCCAGCAGCTCAACTAGCGGCTCCTACAATGAGCAGTTCTTC.

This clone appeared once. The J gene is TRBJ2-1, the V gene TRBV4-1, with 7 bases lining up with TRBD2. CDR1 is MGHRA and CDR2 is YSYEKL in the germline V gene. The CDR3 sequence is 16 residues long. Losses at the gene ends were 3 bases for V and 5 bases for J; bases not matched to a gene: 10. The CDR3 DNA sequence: TGCGCCAGCAGCCACCCTGCGCGGCTAGCGGACAATGAGCAGTTCTTC. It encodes CASSHPARLADNEQFF.

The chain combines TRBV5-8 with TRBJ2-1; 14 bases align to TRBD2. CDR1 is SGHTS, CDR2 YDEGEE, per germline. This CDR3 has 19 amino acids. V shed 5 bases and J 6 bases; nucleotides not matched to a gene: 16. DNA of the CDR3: TGTGCCAGCAGGAGAACTGGACTAGCGGGAGGCCATGGAAGCAATGAGCAGTTCTTC. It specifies CASRRTGLAGGHGSNEQFF. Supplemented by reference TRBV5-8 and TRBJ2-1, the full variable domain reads EAGVTQSPTHLIKTRGQQATLRCSPISGHTSVYWYQQALGLGLQFLLWYDEGEERNRGNFPPRFSGRQFPNYSSELNVNALELEDSALYLCASRRTGLAGGHGSNEQFFGPGTRLTVL.

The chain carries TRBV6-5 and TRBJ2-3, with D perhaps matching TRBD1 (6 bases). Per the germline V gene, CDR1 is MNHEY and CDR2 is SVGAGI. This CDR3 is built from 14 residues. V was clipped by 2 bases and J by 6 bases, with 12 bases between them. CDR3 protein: CASSYRGSYDTQYF. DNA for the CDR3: TGTGCCAGCAGTTACAGGGGGTCATACGATACGCAGTATTTT.